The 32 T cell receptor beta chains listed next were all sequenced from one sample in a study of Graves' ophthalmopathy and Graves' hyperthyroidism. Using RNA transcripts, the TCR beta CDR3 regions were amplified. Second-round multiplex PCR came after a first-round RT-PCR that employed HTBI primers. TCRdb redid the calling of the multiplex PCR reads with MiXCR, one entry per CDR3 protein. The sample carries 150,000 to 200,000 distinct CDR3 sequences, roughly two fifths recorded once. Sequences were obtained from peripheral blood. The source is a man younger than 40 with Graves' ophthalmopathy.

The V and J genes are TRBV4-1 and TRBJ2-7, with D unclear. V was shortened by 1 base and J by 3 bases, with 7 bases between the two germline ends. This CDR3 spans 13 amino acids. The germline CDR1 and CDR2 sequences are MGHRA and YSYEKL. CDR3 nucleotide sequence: TGCGCCAGCAGCCAAGTTGGCCTCTACGAGCAGTACTTC. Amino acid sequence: CASSQVGLYEQYF.

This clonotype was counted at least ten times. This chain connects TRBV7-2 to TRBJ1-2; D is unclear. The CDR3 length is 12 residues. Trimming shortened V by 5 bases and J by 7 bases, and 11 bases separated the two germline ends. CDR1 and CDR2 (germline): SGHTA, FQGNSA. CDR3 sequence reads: CASSVGTPGYTF. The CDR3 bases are TGTGCCAGCAGCGTCGGTACGCCTGGCTACACCTTC.

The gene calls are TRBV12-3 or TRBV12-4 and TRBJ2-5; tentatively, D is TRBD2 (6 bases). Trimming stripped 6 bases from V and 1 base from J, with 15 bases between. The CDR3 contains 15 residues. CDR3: CASRTTGTSQETQYF. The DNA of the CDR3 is TGTGCCAGCAGGACGACCGGGACTTCCCAAGAGACCCAGTACTTC.

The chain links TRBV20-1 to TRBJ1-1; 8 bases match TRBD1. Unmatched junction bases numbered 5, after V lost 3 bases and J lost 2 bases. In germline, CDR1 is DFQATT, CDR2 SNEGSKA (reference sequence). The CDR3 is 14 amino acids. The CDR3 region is CSASHRGGNTEAFF. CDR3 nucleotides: TGCAGTGCTAGTCACAGGGGGGGAAACACTGAAGCTTTCTTT.

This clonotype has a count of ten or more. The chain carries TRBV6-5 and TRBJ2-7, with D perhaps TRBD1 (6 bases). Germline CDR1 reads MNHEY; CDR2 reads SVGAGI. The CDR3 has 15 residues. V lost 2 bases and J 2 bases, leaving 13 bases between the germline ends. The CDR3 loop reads CASSYGQGMAYEQYF. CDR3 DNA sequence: TGTGCCAGCAGTTACGGGCAGGGGATGGCCTACGAGCAGTACTTC.

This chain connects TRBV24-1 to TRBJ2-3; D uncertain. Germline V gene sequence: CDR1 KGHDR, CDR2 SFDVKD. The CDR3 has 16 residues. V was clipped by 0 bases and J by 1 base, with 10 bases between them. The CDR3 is CATSDLGTERTDTQYF. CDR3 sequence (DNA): TGTGCCACCAGTGATTTGGGCACAGAACGCACAGATACGCAGTATTTT.

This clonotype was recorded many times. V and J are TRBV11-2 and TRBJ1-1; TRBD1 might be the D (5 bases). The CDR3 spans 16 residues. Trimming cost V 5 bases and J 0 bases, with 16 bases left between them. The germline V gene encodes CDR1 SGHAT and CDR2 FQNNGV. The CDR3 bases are TGTGCCAGCAGCATAAGCATGGGCAGGGTGAACACTGAAGCTTTCTTT. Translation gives CASSISMGRVNTEAFF.

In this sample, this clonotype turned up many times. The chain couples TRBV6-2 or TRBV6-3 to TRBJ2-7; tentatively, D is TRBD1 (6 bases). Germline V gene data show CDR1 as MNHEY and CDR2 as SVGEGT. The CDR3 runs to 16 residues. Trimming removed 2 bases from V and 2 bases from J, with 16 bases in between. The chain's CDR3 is CASSYPTGTPTYEQYF. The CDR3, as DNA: TGTGCCAGCAGTTACCCGACCGGGACACCAACCTACGAGCAGTACTTC.

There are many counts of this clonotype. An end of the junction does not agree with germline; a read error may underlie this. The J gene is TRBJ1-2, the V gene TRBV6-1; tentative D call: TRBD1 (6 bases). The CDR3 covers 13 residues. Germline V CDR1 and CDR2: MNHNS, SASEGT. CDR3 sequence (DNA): TGTGCCAGCTGGCGGGGGCAGGGGCCGCGGGAGGCGTTC. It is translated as CASWRGQGPREAF.

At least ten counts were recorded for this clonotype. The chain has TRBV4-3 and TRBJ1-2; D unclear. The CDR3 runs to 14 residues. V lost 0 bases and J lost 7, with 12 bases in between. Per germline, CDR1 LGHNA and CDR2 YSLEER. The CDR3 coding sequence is TGCGCCAGCAGCCAAGATACGTCTGGTCGTGGCTACACCTTC. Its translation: CASSQDTSGRGYTF.

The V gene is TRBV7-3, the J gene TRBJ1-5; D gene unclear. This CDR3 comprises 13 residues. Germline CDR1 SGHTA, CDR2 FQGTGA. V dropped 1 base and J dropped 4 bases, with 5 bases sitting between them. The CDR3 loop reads CASSLSQNQPQHF. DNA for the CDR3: TGTGCCAGCAGCTTAAGCCAGAATCAGCCCCAGCATTTT.

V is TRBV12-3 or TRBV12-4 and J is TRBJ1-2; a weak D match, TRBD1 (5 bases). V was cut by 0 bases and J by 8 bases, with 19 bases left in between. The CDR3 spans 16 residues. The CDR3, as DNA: TGTGCCAGCAGTTTAGCAGGGGATGGTGGATTGGGCGGCTACACCTTC. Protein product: CASSLAGDGGLGGYTF.

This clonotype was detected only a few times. For the CDR3, the DNA is TGTGCCAGCAACGGCCGTTCCTACGAGCAGTACTTC. This gives the protein CASNGRSYEQYF. The genes are TRBV6-1 and TRBJ2-7; no clear D gene. The CDR3 covers 12 residues. CDR1 and CDR2 from the germline V gene are MNHNS and SASEGT. With 7 bases removed from V and 1 base from J, the gap between germline ends came to 8 bases.

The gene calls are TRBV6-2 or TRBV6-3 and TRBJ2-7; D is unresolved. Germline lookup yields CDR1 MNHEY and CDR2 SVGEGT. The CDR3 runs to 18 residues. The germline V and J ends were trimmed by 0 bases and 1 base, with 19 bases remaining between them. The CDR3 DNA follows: TGTGCCAGCAGTTACTCGTCTTCGGCAAGTCCACTTTCCTACGAGCAGTACTTC. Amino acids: CASSYSSSASPLSYEQYF.

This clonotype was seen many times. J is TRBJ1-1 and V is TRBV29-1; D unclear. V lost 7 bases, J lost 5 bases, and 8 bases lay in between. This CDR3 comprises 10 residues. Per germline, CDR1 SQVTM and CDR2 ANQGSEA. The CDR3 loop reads CSASTTEAFF. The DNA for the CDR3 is TGCAGCGCCTCCACTACTGAAGCTTTCTTT.

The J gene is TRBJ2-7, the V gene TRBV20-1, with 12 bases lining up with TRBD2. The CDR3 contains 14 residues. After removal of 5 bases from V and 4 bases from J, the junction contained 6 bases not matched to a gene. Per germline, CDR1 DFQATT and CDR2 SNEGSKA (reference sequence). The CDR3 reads CSAYSSGRVYEQYF. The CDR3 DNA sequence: TGCAGTGCTTATTCTAGCGGGAGGGTGTACGAGCAGTACTTC.

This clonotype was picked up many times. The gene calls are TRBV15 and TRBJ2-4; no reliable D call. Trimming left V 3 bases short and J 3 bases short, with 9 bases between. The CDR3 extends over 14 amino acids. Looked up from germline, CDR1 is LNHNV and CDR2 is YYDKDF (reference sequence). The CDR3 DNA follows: TGTGCCACCAGCAGGACGGGCAGCAAAAACATTCAGTACTTC. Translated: CATSRTGSKNIQYF.

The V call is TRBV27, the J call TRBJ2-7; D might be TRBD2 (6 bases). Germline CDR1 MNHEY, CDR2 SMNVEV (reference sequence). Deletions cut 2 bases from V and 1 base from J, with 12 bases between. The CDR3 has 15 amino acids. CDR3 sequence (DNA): TGTGCCAGCAGTTTAGCGGGATATGTGTCCTACGAGCAGTACTTC. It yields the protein CASSLAGYVSYEQYF.

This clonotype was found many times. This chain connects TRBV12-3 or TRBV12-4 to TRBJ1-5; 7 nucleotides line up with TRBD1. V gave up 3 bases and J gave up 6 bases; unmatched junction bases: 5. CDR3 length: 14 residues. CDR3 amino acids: CASSLDRSGQPQHF. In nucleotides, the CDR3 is TGTGCCAGCAGTTTGGACAGGTCGGGTCAGCCCCAGCATTTT.

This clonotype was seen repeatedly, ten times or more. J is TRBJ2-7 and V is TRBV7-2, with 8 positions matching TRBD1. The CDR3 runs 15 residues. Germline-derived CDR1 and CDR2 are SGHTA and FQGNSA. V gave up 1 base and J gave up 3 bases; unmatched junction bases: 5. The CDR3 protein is CASSLGPGGNYEQYF. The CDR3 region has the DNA TGTGCCAGCAGCTTAGGTCCAGGGGGCAACTACGAGCAGTACTTC.

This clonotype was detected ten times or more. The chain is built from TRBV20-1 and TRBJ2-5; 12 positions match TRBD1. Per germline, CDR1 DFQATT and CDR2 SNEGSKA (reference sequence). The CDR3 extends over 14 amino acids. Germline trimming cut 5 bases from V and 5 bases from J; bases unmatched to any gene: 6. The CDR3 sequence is CSAPGTGGVETQYF. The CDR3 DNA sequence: TGCAGTGCTCCCGGGACAGGGGGCGTGGAGACCCAGTACTTC.

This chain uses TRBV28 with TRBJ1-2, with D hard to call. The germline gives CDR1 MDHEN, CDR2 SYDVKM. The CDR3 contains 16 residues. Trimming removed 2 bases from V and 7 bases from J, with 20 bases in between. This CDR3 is CASSLERRSKDSGYTF. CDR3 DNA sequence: TGTGCCAGCAGTTTAGAGCGCAGGAGTAAAGACTCTGGCTACACCTTC.

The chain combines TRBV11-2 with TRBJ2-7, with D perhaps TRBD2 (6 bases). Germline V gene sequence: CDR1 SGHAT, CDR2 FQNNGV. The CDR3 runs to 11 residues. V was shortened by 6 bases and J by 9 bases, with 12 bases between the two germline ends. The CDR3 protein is CASSLGGPQYF. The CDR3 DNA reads TGTGCCAGCAGTTTGGGAGGACCGCAGTACTTC. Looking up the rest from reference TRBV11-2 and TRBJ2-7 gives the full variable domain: EAGVAQSPRYKIIEKRQSVAFWCNPISGHATLYWYQQILGQGPKLLIQFQNNGVVDDSQLPKDRFSAERLKGVDSTLKIQPAKLEDSAVYLCASSLGGPQYFGPGTRLTVT.

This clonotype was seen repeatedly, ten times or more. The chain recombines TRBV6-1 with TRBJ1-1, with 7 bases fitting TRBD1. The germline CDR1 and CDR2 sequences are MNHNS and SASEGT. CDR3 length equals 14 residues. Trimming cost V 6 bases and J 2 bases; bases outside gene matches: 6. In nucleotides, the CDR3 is TGTGCCAGCAGAAACAGGGGACCAAACACTGAAGCTTTCTTT. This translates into CASRNRGPNTEAFF.

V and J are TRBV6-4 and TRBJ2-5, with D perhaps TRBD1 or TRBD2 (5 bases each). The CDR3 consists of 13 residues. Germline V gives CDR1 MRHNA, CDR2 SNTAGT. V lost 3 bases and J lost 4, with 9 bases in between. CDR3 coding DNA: TGTGCCAGCAGTGATCCGGGACGAGAGACCCAGTACTTC. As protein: CASSDPGRETQYF.

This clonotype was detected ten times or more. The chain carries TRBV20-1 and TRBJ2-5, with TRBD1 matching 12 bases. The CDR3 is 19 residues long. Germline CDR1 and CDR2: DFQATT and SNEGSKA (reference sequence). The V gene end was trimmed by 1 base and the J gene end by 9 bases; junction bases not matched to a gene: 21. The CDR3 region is CSARGRDRGLPAPIGAQYF. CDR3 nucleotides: TGCAGTGCTAGAGGCCGGGACAGGGGGCTCCCCGCCCCCATAGGGGCCCAGTACTTC.

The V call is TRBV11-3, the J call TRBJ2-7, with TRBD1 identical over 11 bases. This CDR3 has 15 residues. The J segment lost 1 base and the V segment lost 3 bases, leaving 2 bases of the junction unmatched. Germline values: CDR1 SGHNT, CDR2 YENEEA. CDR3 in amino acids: CASSFGTGGSYEQYF. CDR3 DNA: TGTGCCAGCAGCTTTGGGACAGGGGGTTCCTACGAGCAGTACTTC.

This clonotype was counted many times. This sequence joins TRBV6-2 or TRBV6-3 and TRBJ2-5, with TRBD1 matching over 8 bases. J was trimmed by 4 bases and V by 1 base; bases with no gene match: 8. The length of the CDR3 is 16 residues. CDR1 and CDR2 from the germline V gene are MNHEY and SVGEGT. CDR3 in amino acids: CASSYLGQGAVETQYF. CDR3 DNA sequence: TGTGCCAGCAGTTACTTGGGGCAGGGGGCCGTAGAGACCCAGTACTTC.

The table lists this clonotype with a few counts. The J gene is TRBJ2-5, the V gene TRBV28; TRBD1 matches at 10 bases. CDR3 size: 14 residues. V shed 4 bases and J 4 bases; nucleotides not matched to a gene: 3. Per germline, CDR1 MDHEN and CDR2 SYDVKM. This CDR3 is CASSWTGGGETQYF. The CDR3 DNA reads TGTGCCAGCAGTTGGACAGGGGGAGGAGAGACCCAGTACTTC.

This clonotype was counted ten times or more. Here the CDR3 DNA reads TGTGCCAGCAGTCCGCGGACAGGGGTTGGGAATCAGCCCCAGCATTTT. Translated: CASSPRTGVGNQPQHF. The genes are TRBV27 and TRBJ1-5; 9 bases fit TRBD1. Germline V gene data show CDR1 as MNHEY and CDR2 as SMNVEV (reference sequence). V lost 5 bases, J lost 4 bases, and 9 bases stayed unmatched. The CDR3 is 16 amino acids.

The CDR3 DNA is TGTGCCAGCGTAAACGAACCCGGGTACGAGCAGTACTTC. Encoded protein: CASVNEPGYEQYF. The chain has TRBV7-8 and TRBJ2-7; no clear D gene. Per the germline V gene, CDR1 is SGHVS and CDR2 is FQNEAQ. The V gene lost 8 bases and the J gene lost 4 bases, with 15 bases spanning the gap. The CDR3 runs to 13 residues.

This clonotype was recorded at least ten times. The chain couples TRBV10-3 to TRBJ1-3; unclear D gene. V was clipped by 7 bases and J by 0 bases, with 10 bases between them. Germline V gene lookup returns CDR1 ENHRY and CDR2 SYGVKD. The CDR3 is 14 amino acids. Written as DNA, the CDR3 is TGTGCCATCACGGTCTCCTCCTCTGGAAACACCATATATTTT. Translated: CAITVSSSGNTIYF.